These 32 T cell receptor beta chains were sequenced from one sample in a study of CD8 T cells in ankylosing spondylitis. No antigen has been identified for these receptors. Whole-study findings and limits: Within ankylosing spondylitis blood, a TCR beta motif made up of eight highly homologous variants appeared to be characteristic.

TCRdb called the 5' RACE reads again in MiXCR, with one record for every CDR3 protein. The data hold 500,000 to 550,000 distinct CDR3 sequences, with about an eighth observed a single time. Sequencing was carried out using blood, either unsorted or a sorted T cell fraction (not recorded which). Every receptor here comes from a male donor with ankylosing spondylitis.

This sequence joins TRBV4-1 and TRBJ2-1, with 8 positions matching TRBD2. Looked up from germline, CDR1 is MGHRA and CDR2 is YSYEKL. After removal of 1 base from V and 7 bases from J, the junction contained 9 bases not matched to a gene. CDR3 size: 16 residues. The CDR3 region is CASSQVIGRAGNEQFF. In nucleotides, the CDR3 is TGCGCCAGCAGCCAAGTTATCGGGAGGGCCGGTAATGAGCAGTTCTTC.

The V gene is TRBV6-1, the J gene TRBJ2-2, with 7 bases identical to TRBD2. With V trimmed by 8 bases and J by 11 bases, 17 bases remained unmatched. The CDR3 spans 15 residues. Germline CDR1 MNHNS, CDR2 SASEGT. The CDR3 DNA sequence: TGTGCCAGCGGAGGGCGGGAGCGGCTGAACGCTGAGCTGTTTTTT. Amino acids: CASGGRERLNAELFF.

The chain is built from TRBV2 and TRBJ2-5; D unresolved. Germline V gene data show CDR1 as SNHLY and CDR2 as FYNNEI. V lost 6 bases to trimming and J lost 3 bases, with 14 bases between them. This CDR3 spans 14 amino acids. CDR3 amino acids: CASSPTTDEETQYF. In nucleotides, the CDR3 is TGTGCCAGCAGCCCTACAACCGACGAAGAGACCCAGTACTTC. The full variable domain, completed using reference TRBV2 and TRBJ2-5, is EPEVTQTPSHQVTQMGQEVILRCVPISNHLYFYWYRQILGQKVEFLVSFYNNEISEKSEIFDDQFSVERPDGSNFTLKIRSTKLEDSAMYFCASSPTTDEETQYFGPGTRLLVL.

This clonotype was counted ten times or more. The chain couples TRBV9 to TRBJ2-7; 9 nucleotides agree with TRBD1. Germline V gene data show CDR1 as SGDLS and CDR2 as YYNGEE. Unmatched junction bases numbered 1, after V lost 0 bases and J lost 3 bases. The CDR3 extends over 14 amino acids. This CDR3 reads CASSVEGQGYEQYF. In DNA, the CDR3 is TGTGCCAGCAGCGTAGAGGGACAGGGCTACGAGCAGTACTTC.

This clonotype showed up many times. The V gene is TRBV2, the J gene TRBJ2-7, with 7 bases aligning to TRBD1. With V trimmed by 3 bases and J by 7 bases, 9 bases remained unmatched. The CDR3 sequence is 14 residues long. CDR1 is SNHLY and CDR2 is FYNNEI in the germline V gene. The CDR3 DNA reads TGTGCCAGCAGTGATGGGCAGGGGGTTGGGGAGCAGTACGTC. Translating it yields CASSDGQGVGEQYV.

This clonotype occurred a few times. The chain recombines TRBV5-1 with TRBJ1-1; a weak D match, TRBD1 (5 bases). V lost 4 bases and J 6 bases, leaving 16 bases between the germline ends. CDR1 SGHRS and CDR2 YFSETQ come from the germline V gene. The CDR3 covers 14 residues. The CDR3 reads CASSTGGVRAEAFF. CDR3 coding DNA: TGCGCCAGCAGCACGGGAGGGGTTCGGGCTGAAGCTTTCTTT.

V and J are TRBV6-1 and TRBJ2-3; 16 nucleotides agree with TRBD2. The CDR3 has 19 amino acids. CDR1 is MNHNS and CDR2 is SASEGT in the germline V gene. With V trimmed by 5 bases and J by 1 base, 9 bases remained unmatched. CDR3 in amino acids: CASSPPGLAGGPRTDTQYF. In DNA, the CDR3 is TGTGCCAGCAGTCCTCCGGGACTAGCGGGAGGGCCGCGCACAGATACGCAGTATTTT.

The rearrangement links TRBV6-5 to TRBJ2-7; 9 bases are a match to TRBD1. CDR1 is MNHEY, CDR2 SVGAGI, per germline. V was clipped by 7 bases and J by 7 bases; unmatched bases: 14. This CDR3 is built from 15 residues. CDR3 in DNA: TGTGCCAGCACTTCCGCGGGACAGGGCTATTGGGAGCAGTACTTC. Amino acids: CASTSAGQGYWEQYF.

This clonotype was observed a handful of times. Written as DNA, the CDR3 is TGTGCCACCGGCCCCTTGGGGCTACGTACCGTCGGCTACACCTTC. Encoded protein: CATGPLGLRTVGYTF. This rearrangement joins TRBV12-3 or TRBV12-4 to TRBJ1-2, with TRBD1 as a possible D gene (5 bases). The CDR3 length is 15 residues. V was cut by 10 bases and J by 8 bases, with 26 bases left in between.

This clonotype was seen at least ten times. This sequence joins TRBV12-3 or TRBV12-4 and TRBJ2-1; perhaps TRBD2 as D (6 bases). This CDR3 is 14 amino acids long. Trimming removed 6 bases at V and 7 bases at J, with 16 bases between. For the CDR3, the DNA is TGTGCCAGCAGGATGACAGCACGGGGGAATGAGCAGTTCTTC. This sequence encodes CASRMTARGNEQFF.

This clonotype was observed at least ten times. This sequence joins TRBV12-3 or TRBV12-4 and TRBJ1-2; D is possibly TRBD1 (5 bases). Between the trimmed V and J ends, which lost 6 bases and 1 base, there was a span of 12 bases. CDR3 size: 14 residues. The CDR3 nucleotides are TGTGCCAGCAGGGGGGGGGGAGGTAACTATGGCTACACCTTC. Its protein product is CASRGGGGNYGYTF.

The chain combines TRBV7-8 with TRBJ1-4; D not certain. V was trimmed by 3 bases and J by 8 bases, leaving 10 bases between them. The CDR3 extends over 13 amino acids. Germline V lookup: CDR1 SGHVS, CDR2 FQNEAQ. CDR3 residues: CASSFGRGEKLFF. The DNA for the CDR3 is TGTGCCAGCAGCTTCGGACGGGGAGAAAAACTGTTTTTT.

This clonotype was detected ten times or more. V and J are TRBV6-1 and TRBJ1-6; D uncertain. The V and J ends lost 7 bases and 0 bases respectively, with 13 bases between them. The germline V gene has CDR1 MNHNS and CDR2 SASEGT. This CDR3 has 16 residues. This CDR3 reads CASTVWAHSYNSPLHF. CDR3 DNA: TGTGCCAGCACCGTCTGGGCCCACTCCTATAATTCACCCCTCCACTTT.

CDR3 in amino acids: CATSRARGEQYF. In DNA form, the CDR3 reads TGTGCCACCAGCAGAGCCAGGGGCGAGCAGTACTTC. V gene TRBV15 combines with J gene TRBJ2-7; perhaps TRBD1 as D (6 bases). The CDR3 is made up of 12 amino acids. With 1 base removed from V and 6 bases from J, the gap between germline ends came to 7 bases. Germline-derived CDR1 and CDR2 are LNHNV and YYDKDF (reference sequence).

V is TRBV3-1 and J is TRBJ2-5; no reliable D call. This CDR3 is built from 16 residues. The germline V and J ends were trimmed by 0 bases and 4 bases, with 15 bases remaining between them. Germline CDR1 LGHDT, CDR2 YNNKEL (reference sequence). The chain's CDR3 is CASSQEPTTTGETQYF. The CDR3 nucleotides are TGTGCCAGCAGCCAAGAGCCTACTACCACGGGAGAGACCCAGTACTTC.

This clonotype was seen more than once but under ten times. The V gene is TRBV4-2, the J gene TRBJ2-1, with 10 positions matching TRBD2. The CDR3 runs to 20 residues. Per germline, CDR1 LGHNA and CDR2 YNFKEQ. V gave up 2 bases and J gave up 4 bases; unmatched junction bases: 17. This CDR3 reads CASSQRSYQREGLLYNEQFF. Written as DNA, the CDR3 is TGTGCCAGCAGCCAAAGATCCTATCAGCGGGAGGGCCTGTTGTACAATGAGCAGTTCTTC.

This clonotype was seen more than once but under ten times. The rearrangement uses TRBV6-1 and TRBJ1-5; no clear D gene. The germline gives CDR1 MNHNS, CDR2 SASEGT. V was trimmed by 1 base and J by 9 bases, leaving 10 bases between them. The CDR3 runs to 13 residues. The CDR3 protein is CASSEDLSGPQHF. The CDR3 DNA sequence: TGTGCCAGCAGTGAAGATTTGTCAGGGCCCCAGCATTTT.

V usage is TRBV7-6 and J usage is TRBJ2-7; 9 bases are a match to TRBD2. J was trimmed by 2 bases and V by 5 bases; bases with no gene match: 10. The CDR3 sequence is 16 residues long. Germline CDR1 is SGHVS and CDR2 is FNYEAQ. DNA for the CDR3: TGTGCCAGCAGCAAAGGGGTTAGCGGGAGAACCTACGAGCAGTACTTC. Residues: CASSKGVSGRTYEQYF.

This clonotype was observed a few times. The rearrangement uses TRBV7-9 and TRBJ2-7, with D possibly matching TRBD1 (5 bases). With 5 bases removed from V and 2 bases from J, the gap between germline ends came to 13 bases. CDR1 is SEHNR, CDR2 FQNEAQ, per germline (reference sequence). The CDR3 length is 14 residues. DNA for the CDR3: TGTGCCAGCAGCAGGGGCTCTCAACCCTACGAGCAGTACGTC. Translated: CASSRGSQPYEQYV.

This clonotype has only a few counts. The J gene is TRBJ1-6, the V gene TRBV7-9; D uncertain. This CDR3 has 14 amino acids. The V gene lost 0 bases and the J gene lost 5 bases, with 5 bases spanning the gap. CDR1 and CDR2 from the germline V gene are SEHNR and FQNEAQ (reference sequence). This CDR3 reads CASSLAGNNSPLHF. The CDR3, as DNA: TGTGCCAGCAGCTTAGCAGGGAATAATTCACCCCTCCACTTT.

The chain has TRBV19 and TRBJ2-5; D possibly matches TRBD1 or TRBD2 (5 bases each). V was trimmed by 5 bases and J by 5 bases, leaving 18 bases between them. Germline assignment: CDR1 LNHDA and CDR2 SQIVND (reference sequence). The CDR3 runs 15 residues. In DNA form, the CDR3 reads TGTGCCAGTAGTGCCGGGACCCCTTATCGGGAGACCCAGTACTTC. Its translation: CASSAGTPYRETQYF.

This clonotype was seen a handful of times. The chain carries TRBV14 and TRBJ1-5; D unclear. Germline CDR1 and CDR2: SGHDN and FVKESK. Deletions cut 4 bases from V and 4 bases from J, with 11 bases between. This CDR3 comprises 14 residues. CDR3 DNA sequence: TGTGCCAGCAGCCCACTCGGTAGGAATCAGCCCCAGCATTTT. It specifies CASSPLGRNQPQHF.

The genes are TRBV19 and TRBJ2-1; 9 nucleotides align to TRBD2. After removal of 0 bases from V and 6 bases from J, the junction contained 3 bases not matched to a gene. From germline, CDR1 is LNHDA and CDR2 SQIVND (reference sequence). The CDR3 covers 15 residues. Here the CDR3 DNA reads TGTGCCAGTAGTATAGAAAGCGGGAGGTCCAATGAGCAGTTCTTC. The encoded protein is CASSIESGRSNEQFF.

This clonotype was recorded a few times. The V and J genes are TRBV4-2 and TRBJ2-1; D gene uncertain. CDR1 is LGHNA, CDR2 YNFKEQ, per germline. This CDR3 region has 12 residues. V gave up 0 bases and J gave up 15 bases, with 12 bases separating them. The CDR3 nucleotides read TGTGCCAGCAGCCAAGATCAGAAACCGCGGTTCTTC. Translated, it gives CASSQDQKPRFF.

This chain uses TRBV5-1 with TRBJ1-4; TRBD1 is a possible D gene (6 bases). Germline V gene sequence: CDR1 SGHRS, CDR2 YFSETQ. The V and J ends lost 4 bases and 8 bases respectively, with 15 bases between them. The CDR3 runs 14 residues. The CDR3 reads CASSATGRDEKLFF. The CDR3 coding sequence is TGCGCCAGCAGCGCTACAGGGAGGGACGAAAAACTGTTTTTT.

The V and J genes are TRBV6-2 or TRBV6-3 and TRBJ2-1; tentatively, D is TRBD1 (6 bases). This CDR3 is 17 amino acids long. CDR1 and CDR2 (germline): MNHEY, SVGEGT. V lost 4 bases and J 2 bases, leaving 18 bases between the germline ends. The CDR3 coding sequence is TGTGCCAGCAGTTCCACAACGACAGGCCCGGCCTACAATGAGCAGTTCTTC. Translating it yields CASSSTTTGPAYNEQFF.

This clonotype was seen more than once but under ten times. The rearrangement joins TRBV27 to TRBJ2-3; weak D call: TRBD2 (6 bases). Germline V gene data show CDR1 as MNHEY and CDR2 as SMNVEV (reference sequence). CDR3 length: 17 amino acids. Trimming shortened V by 10 bases and J by 2 bases, and 25 bases separated the two germline ends. The CDR3: CATYRRGWGEDTDTQYF. The CDR3 DNA reads as TGTGCCACTTACCGGAGGGGCTGGGGCGAAGACACAGATACGCAGTATTTT.

This clonotype was picked up many times. The J gene is TRBJ2-5, the V gene TRBV9; D gene ambiguous. The CDR3 is made up of 13 amino acids. Trimming took 2 bases from V and 5 from J, leaving 10 bases between them. Germline CDR1 SGDLS, CDR2 YYNGEE. The CDR3 reads CASSVGVQETQYF. For the CDR3, the DNA is TGTGCCAGCAGCGTTGGAGTACAGGAGACCCAGTACTTC.

There are many counts of this clonotype. The chain links TRBV7-9 to TRBJ2-7; possible D gene TRBD1, 5 bases. The CDR3 extends over 14 amino acids. Germline V gene lookup returns CDR1 SEHNR and CDR2 FQNEAQ (reference sequence). Trimming pared 1 base from V and 5 bases from J, leaving 12 bases between. CDR3 residues: CASSLGGRAHEQYF. The CDR3 DNA sequence: TGTGCCAGCAGCTTAGGTGGCAGGGCCCACGAGCAGTACTTC.

This clonotype was seen only a few times. This chain connects TRBV29-1 to TRBJ1-2; TRBD1 matches at 9 bases. This CDR3 is built from 15 residues. CDR1 is SQVTM, CDR2 ANQGSEA, per germline. Unmatched junction bases numbered 10, after V lost 6 bases and J lost 2 bases. This chain's CDR3 is CSVGPGTGLNYGYTF. CDR3 DNA sequence: TGCAGCGTCGGACCCGGGACAGGGCTGAACTATGGCTACACCTTC.

Many counts were recorded for this clonotype. The CDR3 sequence is CASSDEETQYF. CDR3 nucleotides: TGCGCCAGCAGCGACGAAGAGACCCAGTACTTC. The gene calls are TRBV5-1 and TRBJ2-5, with unresolved D. CDR1 SGHRS and CDR2 YFSETQ come from the germline V gene. The V end lost 4 bases, the J end lost 3 bases, and 4 bases lay between the germline ends. The CDR3 has 11 residues.

This clonotype was counted between two and nine times. The chain employs TRBV10-3 and TRBJ1-3; no definite D call. The CDR3 covers 15 residues. V was trimmed by 0 bases and J by 5 bases, leaving 11 bases between them. Germline V gives CDR1 ENHRY, CDR2 SYGVKD. The CDR3 region is CAISESGGLRNTIYF. CDR3 nucleotides: TGTGCCATCAGTGAGTCGGGAGGGCTCAGAAACACCATATATTTT.